This TCR beta chain was captured in a study of cytomegalovirus exposure and HLA in healthy donors. 13 Jbeta primers and 60 Vbeta primers were used for the PCR. TCRdb's copy holds only in-frame clones and misses some; the assay was immunoSEQ multiplex PCR. The table lists some 200,000 clones, roughly 80% of them singletons. V lost 5 bases, J lost 3 bases, and 8 bases stayed unmatched. In germline, CDR1 is SGHTA, CDR2 FQGNSA. This CDR3 is 16 amino acids long. Sequencing input: PBMCs. This TCR was sampled from a man aged 35 to 55 in good health and CMV-seropositive. The chain uses TRBV7-2 and TRBJ2-7, with 12 bases fitting TRBD2. The CDR3: CASSPDLAGGHYEQYF. The CDR3 DNA reads TGTGCCAGCAGCCCTGATCTAGCGGGGGGGCACTACGAGCAGTACTTC.